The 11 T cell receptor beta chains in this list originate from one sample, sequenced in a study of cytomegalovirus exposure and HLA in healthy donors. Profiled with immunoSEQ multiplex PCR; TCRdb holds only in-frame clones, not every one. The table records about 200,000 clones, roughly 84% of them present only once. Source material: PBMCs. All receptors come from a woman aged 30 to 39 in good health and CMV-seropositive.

CDR3 sequence: CAGGWTYTGELFF. The CDR3 DNA is TGTGCCGGGGGGTGGACTTACACCGGGGAGCTGTTTTTT. The chain is built from TRBV7-2 and TRBJ2-2; D is perhaps TRBD2 (6 bases). The CDR3 spans 13 residues. Trimming cost V 11 bases and J 3 bases, with 13 bases left between them. Looked up from germline, CDR1 is SGHTA and CDR2 is FQGNSA.

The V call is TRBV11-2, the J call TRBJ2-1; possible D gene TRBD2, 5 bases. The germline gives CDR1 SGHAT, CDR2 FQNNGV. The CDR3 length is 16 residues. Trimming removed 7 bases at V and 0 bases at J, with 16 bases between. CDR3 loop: CASIPLDGSSYNEQFF. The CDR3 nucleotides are TGTGCCAGCATCCCCCTCGATGGGAGCTCCTACAATGAGCAGTTCTTC.

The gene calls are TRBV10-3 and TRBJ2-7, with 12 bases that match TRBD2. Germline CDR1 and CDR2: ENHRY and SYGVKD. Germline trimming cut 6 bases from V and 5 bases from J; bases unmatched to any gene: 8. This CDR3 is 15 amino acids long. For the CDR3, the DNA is TGTGCCATCAGAGCGACTAGCGGGAGCCGCCACGAGCAGTACTTC. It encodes CAIRATSGSRHEQYF.

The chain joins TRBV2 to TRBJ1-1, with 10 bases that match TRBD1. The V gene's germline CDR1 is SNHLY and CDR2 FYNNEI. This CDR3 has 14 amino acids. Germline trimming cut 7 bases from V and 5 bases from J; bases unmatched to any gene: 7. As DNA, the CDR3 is TGTGCCAGCACGGCGACAGGGGGCAGGACTGAAGCTTTCTTT. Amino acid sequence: CASTATGGRTEAFF.

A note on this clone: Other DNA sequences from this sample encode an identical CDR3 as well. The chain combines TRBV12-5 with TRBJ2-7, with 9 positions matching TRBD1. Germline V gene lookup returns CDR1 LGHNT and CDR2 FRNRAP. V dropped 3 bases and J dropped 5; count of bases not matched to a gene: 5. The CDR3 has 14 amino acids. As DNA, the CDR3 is TGTGCTAGTGGTTTCCGGGACAGGGATAACGAGCAGTACTTC. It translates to CASGFRDRDNEQYF.

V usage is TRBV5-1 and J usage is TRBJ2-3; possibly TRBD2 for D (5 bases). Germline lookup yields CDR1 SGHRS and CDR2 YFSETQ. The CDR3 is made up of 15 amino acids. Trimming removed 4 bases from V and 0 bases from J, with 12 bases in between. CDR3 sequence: CASSLDGISTDTQYF. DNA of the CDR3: TGCGCCAGCAGCCTCGACGGGATTAGCACAGATACGCAGTATTTT.

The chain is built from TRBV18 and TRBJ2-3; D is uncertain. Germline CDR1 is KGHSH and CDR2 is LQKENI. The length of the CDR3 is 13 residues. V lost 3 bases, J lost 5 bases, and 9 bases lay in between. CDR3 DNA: TGTGCCAGCTCACCCCCCCCCGGAGATACGCAGTATTTT. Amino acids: CASSPPPGDTQYF.

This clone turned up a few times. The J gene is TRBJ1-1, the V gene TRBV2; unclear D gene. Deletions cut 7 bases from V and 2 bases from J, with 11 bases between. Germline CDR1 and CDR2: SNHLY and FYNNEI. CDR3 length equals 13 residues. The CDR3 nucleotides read TGTGCCAGCAACAGCCCCTATAACACTGAAGCTTTCTTT. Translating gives CASNSPYNTEAFF.

The CDR3 nucleotides read TGCAGCGTTGTACCGGGGGACACTGAAGCTTTCTTT. Amino acid sequence: CSVVPGDTEAFF. This chain joins TRBV29-1 and TRBJ1-1; perhaps TRBD1 as D (5 bases). With 4 bases removed from V and 3 bases from J, the gap between germline ends came to 9 bases. CDR3 length: 12 amino acids. Germline-derived CDR1 and CDR2 are SQVTM and ANQGSEA. The variable domain in full, with the rest retrieved from reference TRBV29-1 and TRBJ1-1, is SAVISQKPSRDICQRGTSLTIQCQVDSQVTMMFWYRQQPGQSLTLIATANQGSEATYESGFVIDKFPISRPNLTFSTLTVSNMSPEDSSIYLCSVVPGDTEAFFGQGTRLTVV.

The CDR3 nucleotides read TGTGCCAGCAGTTACTCCGAGACTGGAAACACCATATATTTT. It encodes CASSYSETGNTIYF. The chain recombines TRBV6-6 with TRBJ1-3, with unresolved D. This CDR3 comprises 14 residues. Trimming stripped 0 bases from V and 2 bases from J, with 5 bases between. Germline V gene sequence: CDR1 MNHNY, CDR2 SVGAGI (reference sequence).

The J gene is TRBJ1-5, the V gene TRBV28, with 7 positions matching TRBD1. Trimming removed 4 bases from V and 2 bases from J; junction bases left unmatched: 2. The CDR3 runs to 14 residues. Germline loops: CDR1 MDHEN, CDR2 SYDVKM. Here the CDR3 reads CASSSGTGNQPQHF. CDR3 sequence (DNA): TGTGCCAGCAGTTCTGGGACAGGCAATCAGCCCCAGCATTTT.